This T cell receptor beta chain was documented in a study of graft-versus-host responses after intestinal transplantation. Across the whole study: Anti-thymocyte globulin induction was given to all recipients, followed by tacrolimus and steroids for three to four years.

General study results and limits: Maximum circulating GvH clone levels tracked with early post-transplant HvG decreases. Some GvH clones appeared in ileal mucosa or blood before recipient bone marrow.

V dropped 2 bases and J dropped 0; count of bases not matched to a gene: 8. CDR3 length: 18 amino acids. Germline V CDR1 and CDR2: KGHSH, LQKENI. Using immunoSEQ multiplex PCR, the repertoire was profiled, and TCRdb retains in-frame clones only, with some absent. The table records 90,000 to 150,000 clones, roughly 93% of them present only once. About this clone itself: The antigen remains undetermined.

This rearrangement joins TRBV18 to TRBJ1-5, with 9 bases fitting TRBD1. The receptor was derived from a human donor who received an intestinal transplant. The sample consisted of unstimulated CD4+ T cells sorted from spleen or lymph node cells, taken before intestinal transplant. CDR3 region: CASSPALLTGGSNQPQHF. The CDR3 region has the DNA TGTGCCAGCTCACCAGCACTTCTGACAGGGGGTAGCAATCAGCCCCAGCATTTT.